The clone carrying this T cell receptor (beta chain) was counted between two and nine times. Its antigen is currently unknown. From the 5' RACE reads, TCRdb called clonotypes with MiXCR, one entry per CDR3 protein. Of 200,000 to 300,000 distinct CDR3 sequences listed, more than 9% are singletons. The sample is drawn from a study of identical twins. General study results and limits: With abundant cord blood beta clonotypes, insertions were fewer; memory repertoires showed no such pattern. Within beta out-of-frame sequences, the excess sharing observed between twins was weaker.

The length of the CDR3 is 15 residues. Trimming stripped 1 base from V and 2 bases from J, with 6 bases between. Germline CDR1 SGHTA, CDR2 FQGNSA. The J gene is TRBJ2-6, the V gene TRBV7-2; D unclear. This clonotype originated in a man aged 45-65 years in good health. Sequencing was performed on memory T cells sorted from blood. The CDR3 bases are TGTGCCAGCAGCTTAGGTAGCCCTGGGGCCAACGTCCTGACTTTC. Amino acids: CASSLGSPGANVLTF.